This TCR beta chain was recovered during a study of T cells in Graves' hyperthyroidism and ophthalmopathy. General study findings and limits: Blood also showed most of the thyroid clonotypes that were expanded above 0.001. Prediction of ophthalmopathy progression came a median roughly 6.4 months pre-onset.

This clonotype was seen repeatedly, ten times or more. As yet, its antigen is unknown. The V gene's germline CDR1 is MDHEN and CDR2 SYDVKM. The CDR3 is made up of 13 amino acids. The ends were cut back, 7 bases at V and 7 bases at J, with 17 bases in the middle. It was RNA transcripts that yielded the amplified TCR beta CDR3 regions. The TCR CDR3 was amplified in a first-round RT-PCR using the HTBI primer set. TCRdb reanalysed the multiplex PCR reads using MiXCR and keeps one entry per CDR3 protein. The profile shows under 400,000 distinct CDR3 sequences, around 20% of them singletons. The receptor was derived from a woman in her forties or fifties with Graves' hyperthyroidism. V is TRBV28 and J is TRBJ2-7; D gene ambiguous. Input material: blood. The CDR3 region has the DNA TGTGCCAGCACCCTATCGGTAGGGAAGGAGCAGTACTTC. Translated, it gives CASTLSVGKEQYF.